This T cell receptor beta chain appears in the sequencing data of a study of early T cells in non-severe SARS-CoV-2 infection. Study summary: Chains from this unsorted whole-blood bulk RNA could not be paired. Whole-study findings and limits: Anti-spike CD8 specificities were favored by VDJdb matching, whose results missed private and CD4 specificities.

TCRdb re-derived calls from the 5' RACE reads in MiXCR, one entry per CDR3 protein. Here the sample spans some 57,000 distinct CDR3 sequences, roughly 8% being singletons. Ten or more counts support this clonotype. The antigen is not known. V shed 0 bases and J shed 9 bases, with 13 bases lying between them. Germline V gene lookup returns CDR1 LGHNA and CDR2 YNFKEQ. The CDR3 contains 14 residues. This TCR derives from an adult who was a healthcare worker with PCR-confirmed SARS-CoV-2 infection or an uninfected control (not recorded which). This chain uses TRBV4-2 with TRBJ2-3; D is tentatively TRBD1 or TRBD2 (5 bases each). Sequenced: whole blood. The chain's CDR3 is CASSQDGRDPTQYF. For the CDR3, the DNA is TGTGCCAGCAGCCAAGATGGCCGGGACCCCACGCAGTATTTT.